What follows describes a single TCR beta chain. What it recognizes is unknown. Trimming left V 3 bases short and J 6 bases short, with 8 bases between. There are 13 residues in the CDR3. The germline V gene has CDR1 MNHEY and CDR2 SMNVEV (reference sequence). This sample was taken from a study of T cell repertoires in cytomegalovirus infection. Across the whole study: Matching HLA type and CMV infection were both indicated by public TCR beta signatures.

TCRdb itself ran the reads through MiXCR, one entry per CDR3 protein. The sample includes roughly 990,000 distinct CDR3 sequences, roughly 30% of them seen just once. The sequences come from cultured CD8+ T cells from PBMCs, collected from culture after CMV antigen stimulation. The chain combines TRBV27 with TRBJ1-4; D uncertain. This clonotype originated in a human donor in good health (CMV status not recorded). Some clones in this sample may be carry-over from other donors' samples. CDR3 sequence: CASSFLGHEKLFF. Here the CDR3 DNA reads TGTGCCAGCAGTTTCTTAGGCCATGAAAAACTGTTTTTT. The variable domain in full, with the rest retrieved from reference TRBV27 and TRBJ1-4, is EAQVTQNPRYLITVTGKKLTVTCSQNMNHEYMSWYRQDPGLGLRQIYYSMNVEVTDKGDVPEGYKVSRKEKRNFPLILESPSPNQTSLYFCASSFLGHEKLFFGSGTQLSVL.